This TCR beta chain was retrieved from a study of CD8 T cells in ankylosing spondylitis. Germline assignment: CDR1 SQVTM and CDR2 ANQGSEA. The CDR3 has 13 residues. V lost 1 base, J lost 1 base, and 7 bases lay in between. TCRdb called the 5' RACE reads again in MiXCR, with one record for every CDR3 protein. The data contain hundreds of thousands of distinct CDR3 sequences, 20% to 25% of them singletons. The table lists this clonotype with a few counts. The chain employs TRBV29-1 and TRBJ1-1, with a tentative D call TRBD1 (5 bases). Sequenced: blood, either unsorted or a sorted T cell fraction (not recorded which). This TCR was sampled from a male donor with ankylosing spondylitis or in good health (not recorded which). CDR3 coding DNA: TGCAGCGTTGAAGGGGGGTGGAACACTGAAGCTTTCTTT. This translates into CSVEGGWNTEAFF. Full variable domain (missing parts from reference TRBV29-1 and TRBJ1-1): SAVISQKPSRDICQRGTSLTIQCQVDSQVTMMFWYRQQPGQSLTLIATANQGSEATYESGFVIDKFPISRPNLTFSTLTVSNMSPEDSSIYLCSVEGGWNTEAFFGQGTRLTVV.